This passage covers 28 T cell receptor beta chains from one sample sequenced in a study of blood T cell repertoires in COVID-19. TCRdb keeps only in-frame clones here, not all; method: immunoSEQ multiplex PCR. The table shows tens of thousands of clones, with 82% occurring only once. The sample consisted of peripheral blood. These receptors all stem from a human donor with acute or convalescent COVID-19. The donor label of this sample is uncertain.

This chain links TRBV20-1 with TRBJ2-1; perhaps TRBD2 as D (6 bases). Germline values: CDR1 DFQATT, CDR2 SNEGSKA (reference sequence). V gave up 7 bases and J gave up 7 bases, with 8 bases separating them. The CDR3 spans 10 residues. The CDR3 spells CSVRENEQFF. As DNA, the CDR3 is TGCAGTGTCCGGGAGAATGAGCAGTTCTTC.

CDR3: CASTRTGTQSPLHF. In nucleotides, the CDR3 is TGTGCCAGCACAAGGACAGGGACTCAATCACCCCTCCACTTT. The chain is built from TRBV27 and TRBJ1-6; 8 positions agree with TRBD1. This CDR3 region has 14 residues. V trimming: 7 bases; J trimming: 10 bases; junction bases outside the gene matches: 9. Germline loops: CDR1 MNHEY, CDR2 SMNVEV (reference sequence).

The CDR3 sequence is CASSARGMAFF. The CDR3 bases are TGTGCCAGCAGCGCCAGGGGTATGGCTTTCTTT. The chain carries TRBV7-9 and TRBJ1-1; D possibly corresponds to TRBD1 (6 bases). V lost 5 bases, J lost 11 bases, and 12 bases lay in between. The CDR3 extends over 11 amino acids. Germline assignment: CDR1 SEHNR and CDR2 FQNEAQ (reference sequence).

This chain links TRBV6-5 with TRBJ1-5, with D possibly TRBD1 on 5 matching bases. Germline CDR1 and CDR2: MNHEY and SVGAGI. The CDR3 is 15 residues long. Trimming pared 6 bases from V and 0 bases from J, leaving 12 bases between. CDR3 residues: CASRRDGGSNQPQHF. The DNA for the CDR3 is TGTGCCAGCAGGCGGGACGGGGGTAGCAATCAGCCCCAGCATTTT.

V gene TRBV9 combines with J gene TRBJ1-1; D remains ambiguous. V lost 1 base and J 1 base, leaving 14 bases between the germline ends. Germline assignment: CDR1 SGDLS and CDR2 YYNGEE. The CDR3 contains 16 residues. CDR3 DNA: TGTGCCAGCAGCGTAAAGGCCAGCGTGGGGAACACTGAAGCTTTCTTT. As protein: CASSVKASVGNTEAFF.

This clone came up a few times. The chain is built from TRBV24-1 and TRBJ1-1; 8 nucleotides line up with TRBD1. Trimming cost V 7 bases and J 11 bases; bases outside gene matches: 8. The CDR3 extends over 12 amino acids. The V gene's germline CDR1 is KGHDR and CDR2 SFDVKD. Here the CDR3 reads CATRDQGAAAFF. The CDR3 DNA follows: TGTGCCACCAGGGACCAGGGGGCGGCGGCTTTCTTT.

This chain uses TRBV12-3 or TRBV12-4 with TRBJ2-4, with 7 bases matching TRBD1. V shed 6 bases and J 15 bases; nucleotides not matched to a gene: 14. This CDR3 is 13 amino acids long. The CDR3 DNA reads TGTGCCAGCAGAACTACCAGACAGGGAGTCGGGTACTTC. This codes for CASRTTRQGVGYF.

The chain is built from TRBV9 and TRBJ2-2; D unclear. The V and J ends lost 2 bases and 1 base respectively, with 3 bases between them. Germline V gives CDR1 SGDLS, CDR2 YYNGEE. The length of the CDR3 is 13 residues. CDR3 loop: CASSVRNTGELFF. The CDR3 nucleotides are TGTGCCAGCAGCGTGCGGAACACCGGGGAGCTGTTTTTT.

This sequence joins TRBV28 and TRBJ2-5; 8 bases fit TRBD2. The J segment lost 3 bases and the V segment lost 5 bases, leaving 17 bases of the junction unmatched. The CDR3 totals 18 residues. Germline V gene sequence: CDR1 MDHEN, CDR2 SYDVKM. CDR3 region: CASSGRGHRGGLEETQYF. Written as DNA, the CDR3 is TGTGCCAGCAGTGGAAGAGGTCATCGGGGGGGCCTCGAAGAGACCCAGTACTTC.

The chain links TRBV6-2 or TRBV6-3 to TRBJ1-1; D perhaps matches TRBD1 (6 bases). In germline, CDR1 is MNHEY, CDR2 SVGEGT. Trimming shortened V by 5 bases and J by 4 bases, and 14 bases separated the two germline ends. CDR3 length: 14 residues. The CDR3 sequence is CASSRRGEGTEAFF. CDR3 nucleotide sequence: TGTGCCAGCAGTAGGAGGGGGGAGGGCACTGAAGCTTTCTTT.

The chain links TRBV18 to TRBJ1-1; no clear D. Between the trimmed V and J ends, which lost 2 bases and 4 bases, there was a span of 23 bases. Germline V lookup: CDR1 KGHSH, CDR2 LQKENI. This CDR3 has 18 amino acids. In DNA form, the CDR3 reads TGTGCCAGCTCACCATCGGTCATTAAACCGGGGTTTTTCACTGAAGCTTTCTTT. Amino acid sequence: CASSPSVIKPGFFTEAFF.

The rearrangement uses TRBV5-6 and TRBJ1-5, with TRBD1 matching over 11 bases. CDR1 is SGHDT, CDR2 YYEEEE, per germline. The CDR3 length is 16 residues. V trimming: 4 bases; J trimming: 1 base; junction bases outside the gene matches: 4. CDR3 bases: TGTGCCAGCAGCGCCCGGGACAGGGGGAGCAATCAGCCCCAGCATTTT. Its translation: CASSARDRGSNQPQHF.

This chain links TRBV29-1 with TRBJ1-6, with TRBD1 as a possible D gene (6 bases). The CDR3 contains 14 residues. V was cut by 5 bases and J by 10 bases, with 18 bases left in between. Germline V gene data show CDR1 as SQVTM and CDR2 as ANQGSEA. CDR3 sequence (DNA): TGCAGCGTTCTGGAGGGGGGGCAGGGGTCACCCCTCCACTTT. Amino acid sequence: CSVLEGGQGSPLHF.

The chain links TRBV11-3 to TRBJ1-1; the match to TRBD1 covers 9 bases. The CDR3 is 13 residues long. The germline CDR1 and CDR2 sequences are SGHNT and YENEEA. With 3 bases clipped from V and 11 bases from J, the junction kept 7 bases outside the gene matches. The CDR3 sequence: CASSFGFDRGAFF. CDR3 DNA: TGTGCCAGCAGCTTCGGGTTTGACAGGGGGGCTTTCTTT.

CDR3 protein: CASSTATPGVKPQHF. CDR3 DNA: TGTGCCAGCAGCACCGCGACGCCAGGGGTTAAGCCCCAGCATTTT. V gene TRBV28 combines with J gene TRBJ1-5; a possible D gene is TRBD1 (6 bases). V was trimmed by 6 bases and J by 8 bases, leaving 20 bases between them. Germline lookup yields CDR1 MDHEN and CDR2 SYDVKM. The CDR3 runs to 15 residues.

The chain joins TRBV30 to TRBJ2-3; 7 nucleotides align to TRBD1. This CDR3 spans 15 amino acids. V shed 2 bases and J 2 bases; nucleotides not matched to a gene: 7. From germline, CDR1 is GTSNPN and CDR2 SVGIG (reference sequence). CDR3 amino acids: CAWSLGDSDTDTQYF. The CDR3 region has the DNA TGTGCCTGGAGTCTCGGGGACAGTGACACAGATACGCAGTATTTT.

This chain links TRBV6-2 or TRBV6-3 with TRBJ2-3; tentative D call: TRBD1 (6 bases). Trimming cost V 2 bases and J 3 bases, with 12 bases left between them. Germline-derived CDR1 and CDR2 are MNHEY and SVGEGT. CDR3 length: 15 residues. The CDR3 reads CASSYGGAPTDTQYF. The CDR3 DNA is TGTGCCAGCAGTTACGGGGGCGCCCCGACAGATACGCAGTATTTT.

This rearrangement joins TRBV29-1 to TRBJ2-2; D unclear. The V gene's germline CDR1 is SQVTM and CDR2 ANQGSEA. Trimming stripped 3 bases from V and 7 bases from J, with 6 bases between. The CDR3 has 11 amino acids. The CDR3 region is CSVDEFGELFF. DNA for the CDR3: TGCAGCGTTGATGAGTTCGGGGAGCTGTTTTTT.

The rearrangement joins TRBV30 to TRBJ1-1; D uncertain. Trimming cost V 4 bases and J 0 bases, with 9 bases left between them. The CDR3 extends over 13 amino acids. From germline, CDR1 is GTSNPN and CDR2 SVGIG (reference sequence). CDR3 in amino acids: CAWNQDMNTEAFF. The CDR3 bases are TGTGCCTGGAACCAAGACATGAACACTGAAGCTTTCTTT.

This chain connects TRBV7-2 to TRBJ2-3; 7 bases match TRBD2. The CDR3 runs to 16 residues. In germline, CDR1 is SGHTA, CDR2 FQGNSA. Germline trimming cut 1 base from V and 5 bases from J; bases unmatched to any gene: 9. This CDR3 reads CASSLVGGRFGDTQYF. The DNA for the CDR3 is TGTGCCAGCAGCTTAGTCGGCGGGAGATTTGGAGATACGCAGTATTTT.

V and J are TRBV10-3 and TRBJ2-5; tentative D call: TRBD2 (5 bases). There are 14 residues in the CDR3. V shed 4 bases and J shed 4 bases, with 13 bases lying between them. The V gene's germline CDR1 is ENHRY and CDR2 SYGVKD. CDR3 protein: CAISVRGLGETQYF. CDR3 DNA: TGTGCCATCAGTGTTCGGGGTTTGGGAGAGACCCAGTACTTC.

CDR3 in DNA: TGCGCCAGCAGCTTACTAGCGGGTGAGCACAATGAGCAGTTCTTC. Translating gives CASSLLAGEHNEQFF. The gene calls are TRBV5-1 and TRBJ2-1; 9 bases map to TRBD2. The CDR3 runs to 15 residues. The V gene's germline CDR1 is SGHRS and CDR2 YFSETQ. V dropped 2 bases and J dropped 5; count of bases not matched to a gene: 5.

The J gene is TRBJ2-7, the V gene TRBV12-5; tentative D call: TRBD1 (7 bases). CDR1 LGHNT and CDR2 FRNRAP come from the germline V gene. V shed 4 bases and J shed 3 bases, with 10 bases lying between them. The length of the CDR3 is 13 residues. CDR3 bases: TGTGCTAGTGGTTCGCGGGACAGCTACGAGCAGTACTTC. It encodes CASGSRDSYEQYF.

The V call is TRBV6-5, the J call TRBJ2-3, with 10 bases matching TRBD2. Germline values: CDR1 MNHEY, CDR2 SVGAGI. With 5 bases clipped from V and 1 base from J, the junction kept 3 bases outside the gene matches. The CDR3 consists of 15 residues. The CDR3 DNA reads TGTGCCAGCAGTCAAAGCGGGAGGGGCACAGATACGCAGTATTTT. Protein sequence: CASSQSGRGTDTQYF.

The chain employs TRBV19 and TRBJ1-1; D may be TRBD1 (6 bases). Trimming removed 5 bases from V and 3 bases from J, with 16 bases in between. Germline values: CDR1 LNHDA, CDR2 SQIVND (reference sequence). The CDR3 has 15 amino acids. DNA for the CDR3: TGTGCCAGTAGTCCCCATTCAAACAGGGACACTGAAGCTTTCTTT. Translation: CASSPHSNRDTEAFF.

In this sample, this clone turned up a few times. The chain employs TRBV29-1 and TRBJ1-1, with TRBD1 identical over 7 bases. The ends lost 5 bases at V and 10 bases at J; junction bases unmatched: 10. This CDR3 contains 12 residues. Germline V CDR1 and CDR2: SQVTM, ANQGSEA. CDR3 nucleotides: TGCAGCGTTTGGTCGCAGGGGGTTTCAGCTTTCTTT. Its protein is CSVWSQGVSAFF.

This clone was seen only a few times. The chain has TRBV28 and TRBJ2-1, with TRBD2 matching 11 bases. With V trimmed by 5 bases and J by 7 bases, 10 bases remained unmatched. The CDR3 length is 16 residues. Germline CDR1 reads MDHEN; CDR2 reads SYDVKM. The chain's CDR3 is CASSPRRASGRNEQFF. The CDR3, as DNA: TGTGCCAGCAGTCCTCGCCGGGCTAGCGGGAGGAATGAGCAGTTCTTC.

This chain uses TRBV2 with TRBJ2-5, with 7 bases matching TRBD1. This CDR3 comprises 15 residues. Trimming removed 5 bases from V and 4 bases from J; junction bases left unmatched: 10. The germline gives CDR1 SNHLY, CDR2 FYNNEI. The CDR3 protein is CASSPRQGRGETQYF. DNA of the CDR3: TGTGCCAGCAGTCCCCGACAGGGAAGGGGAGAGACCCAGTACTTC. Full variable domain (outside the CDR3, taken from reference TRBV2 and TRBJ2-5): EPEVTQTPSHQVTQMGQEVILRCVPISNHLYFYWYRQILGQKVEFLVSFYNNEISEKSEIFDDQFSVERPDGSNFTLKIRSTKLEDSAMYFCASSPRQGRGETQYFGPGTRLLVL.